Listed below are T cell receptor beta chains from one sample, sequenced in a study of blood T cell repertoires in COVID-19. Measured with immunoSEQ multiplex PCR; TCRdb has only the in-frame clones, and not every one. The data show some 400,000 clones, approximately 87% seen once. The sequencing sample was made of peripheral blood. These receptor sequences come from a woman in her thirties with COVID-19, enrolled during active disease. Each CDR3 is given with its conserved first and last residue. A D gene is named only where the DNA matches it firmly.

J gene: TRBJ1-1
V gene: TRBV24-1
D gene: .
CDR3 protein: CATRGQPNTEAFF
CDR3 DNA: TGTGCCACCAGAGGACAGCCGAACACTGAAGCTTTCTTT

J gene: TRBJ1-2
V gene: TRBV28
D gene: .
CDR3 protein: CASSELDYGYTF
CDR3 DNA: TGTGCCAGCAGCGAACTCGATTATGGCTACACCTTC

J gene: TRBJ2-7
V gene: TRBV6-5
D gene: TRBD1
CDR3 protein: CASTSGGPTYEQYF
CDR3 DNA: TGTGCCAGTACTTCAGGGGGTCCTACCTACGAGCAGTACTTC

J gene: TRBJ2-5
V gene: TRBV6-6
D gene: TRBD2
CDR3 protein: CASSTLSGLARETQYF
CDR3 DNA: TGTGCCAGCAGTACTCTCTCCGGACTAGCGCGCGAGACCCAGTACTTC

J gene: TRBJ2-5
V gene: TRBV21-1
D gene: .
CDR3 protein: CASSKSRVETQYF
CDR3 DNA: TGTGCCAGCAGCAAGTCCCGCGTAGAGACCCAGTACTTC

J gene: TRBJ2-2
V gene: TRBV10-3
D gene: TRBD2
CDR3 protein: CAIRATGGRTTGELFF
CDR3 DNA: TGTGCCATCAGGGCCACGGGCGGGAGAACGACCGGGGAGCTGTTTTTT

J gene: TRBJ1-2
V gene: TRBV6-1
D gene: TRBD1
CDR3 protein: CASSEATGRRDYGYTF
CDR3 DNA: TGTGCCAGCAGTGAAGCGACAGGGCGACGGGACTATGGCTACACCTTC

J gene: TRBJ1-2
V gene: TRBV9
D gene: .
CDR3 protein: CASSVDSPNYGYTF
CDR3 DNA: TGTGCCAGCAGCGTAGATAGTCCTAACTATGGCTACACCTTC

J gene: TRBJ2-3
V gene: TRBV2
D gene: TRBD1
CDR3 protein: CANSGQGGTDTQYF
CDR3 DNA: TGTGCCAACTCCGGACAGGGGGGCACAGATACGCAGTATTTT

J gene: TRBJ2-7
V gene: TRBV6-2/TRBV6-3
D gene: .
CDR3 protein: CASSYQGTSYEQYF
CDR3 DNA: TGTGCCAGCAGTTATCAGGGCACTTCCTACGAGCAGTACTTC

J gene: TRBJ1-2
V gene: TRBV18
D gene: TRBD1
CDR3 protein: CASSRTRTGIDGYTF
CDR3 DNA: TGTGCCAGCTCACGAACGAGGACAGGAATCGATGGCTACACCTTC